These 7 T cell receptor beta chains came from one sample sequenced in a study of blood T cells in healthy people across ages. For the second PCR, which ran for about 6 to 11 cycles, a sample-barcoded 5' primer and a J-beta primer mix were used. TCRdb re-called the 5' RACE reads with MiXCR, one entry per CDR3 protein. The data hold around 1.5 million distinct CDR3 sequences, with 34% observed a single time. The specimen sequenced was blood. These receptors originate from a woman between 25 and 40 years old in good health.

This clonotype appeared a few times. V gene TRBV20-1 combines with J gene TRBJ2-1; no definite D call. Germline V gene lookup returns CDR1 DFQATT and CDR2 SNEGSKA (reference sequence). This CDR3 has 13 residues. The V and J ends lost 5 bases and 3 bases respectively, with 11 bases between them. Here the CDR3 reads CSAYRVIYNEQFF. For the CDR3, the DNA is TGCAGTGCTTATAGGGTAATCTACAATGAGCAGTTCTTC.

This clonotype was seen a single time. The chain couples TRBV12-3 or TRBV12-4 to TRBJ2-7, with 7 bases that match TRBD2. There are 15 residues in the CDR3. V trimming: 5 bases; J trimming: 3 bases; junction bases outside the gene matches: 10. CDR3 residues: CASSASAGLLYEQYF. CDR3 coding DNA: TGTGCCAGCAGTGCCTCGGCGGGACTACTCTACGAGCAGTACTTC.

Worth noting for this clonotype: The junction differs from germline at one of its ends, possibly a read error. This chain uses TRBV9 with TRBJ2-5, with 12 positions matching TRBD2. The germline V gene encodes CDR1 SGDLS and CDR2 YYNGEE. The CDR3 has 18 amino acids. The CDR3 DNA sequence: TGTGCCAGCAGCCCCGGAAAAAGGACTAGCGGGGCCCAAGAGGCCCAGTACTTC. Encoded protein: CASSPGKRTSGAQEAQYF.

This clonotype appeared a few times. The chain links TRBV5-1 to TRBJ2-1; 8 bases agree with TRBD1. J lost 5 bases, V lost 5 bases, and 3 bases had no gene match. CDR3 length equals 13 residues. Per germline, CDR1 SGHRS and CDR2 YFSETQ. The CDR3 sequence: CASRDRVDNEQFF. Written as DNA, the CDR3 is TGCGCCAGCAGGGACAGGGTGGACAATGAGCAGTTCTTC.

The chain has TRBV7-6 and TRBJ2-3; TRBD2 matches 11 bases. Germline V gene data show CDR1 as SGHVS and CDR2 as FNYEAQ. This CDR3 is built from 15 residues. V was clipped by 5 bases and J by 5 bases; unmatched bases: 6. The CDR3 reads CASSDRLAGLDTQYF. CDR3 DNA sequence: TGTGCCAGCAGCGACCGACTAGCGGGGTTAGATACGCAGTATTTT.

CDR3 residues: CASSITGDTQYF. Written as DNA, the CDR3 is TGTGCCAGCAGCATAACAGGGGATACGCAGTATTTT. The chain is built from TRBV13 and TRBJ2-3, with D perhaps matching TRBD1 (6 bases). The germline V and J ends were trimmed by 5 bases and 6 bases, with 9 bases remaining between them. Germline V gives CDR1 PRHDT, CDR2 FYEKMQ (reference sequence). The CDR3 is made up of 12 amino acids.

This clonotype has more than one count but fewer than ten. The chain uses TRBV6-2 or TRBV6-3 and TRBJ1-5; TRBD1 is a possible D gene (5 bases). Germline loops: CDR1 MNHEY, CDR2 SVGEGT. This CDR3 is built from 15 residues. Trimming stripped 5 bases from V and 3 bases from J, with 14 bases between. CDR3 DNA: TGTGCCAGCAGTGAGGACATGTGGCCCAATCAGCCCCAGCATTTT. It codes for CASSEDMWPNQPQHF.